This TCR beta chain was sequenced in a study of control samples from healthy donors and cancer patients. Sequencing was performed with immunoSEQ multiplex PCR; in TCRdb, only in-frame clones are kept and a portion is missing. The repertoire holds about 80,000 clones, with 84% as singletons. This CDR3 is built from 14 residues. V shed 0 bases and J shed 5 bases, with 8 bases lying between them. Per the germline V gene, CDR1 is SGHAT and CDR2 is FQNNGV. The V gene is TRBV11-2, the J gene TRBJ2-1; tentatively, D is TRBD1 (5 bases). The sample comprised PBMCs. The sequence came from a man in his sixties with head and neck cancer. The CDR3 loop is CASSLELQDNEQFF. Written as DNA, the CDR3 is TGTGCCAGCAGCTTAGAACTACAGGACAATGAGCAGTTCTTC.